Shown below are 19 T cell receptor beta chains from a single sample sequenced in a study of blood T cell repertoires in COVID-19. The method was immunoSEQ multiplex PCR; TCRdb's version includes in-frame clones alone and lacks a portion of them. There are 45,000 to 55,000 clones in the sample; roughly four fifths occur only once, and approximately 7.4% lies in the top ten. Input material: peripheral blood. These receptors originate from a man in his sixties with active COVID-19.

The chain uses TRBV6-5 and TRBJ2-7; 8 bases are a match to TRBD2. Germline CDR1 and CDR2: MNHEY and SVGAGI. CDR3 length: 16 amino acids. V was clipped by 0 bases and J by 2 bases; unmatched bases: 6. Written as DNA, the CDR3 is TGTGCCAGCAGTTACTCGAACGGGAGGGCCGCCTACGAGCAGTACTTC. Translating gives CASSYSNGRAAYEQYF.

Only a few counts were recorded for this clone. This rearrangement joins TRBV3-1 (or the pseudogene TRBV3-2) to TRBJ1-6; 9 positions agree with TRBD1. The length of the CDR3 is 14 residues. Looked up from germline, CDR1 is LGHDT and CDR2 is YNNKEL (reference sequence). Trimming cost V 6 bases and J 7 bases; bases outside gene matches: 4. CDR3 sequence: CASRWDRDNSPLHF. CDR3 nucleotide sequence: TGTGCCAGCAGGTGGGACAGGGACAATTCACCCCTCCACTTT.

The V call is TRBV4-2, the J call TRBJ2-1, with a weak D call TRBD1 (6 bases). The germline V gene encodes CDR1 LGHNA and CDR2 YNFKEQ. The V and J ends lost 0 bases and 0 bases respectively, with 9 bases between them. There are 16 residues in the CDR3. The CDR3 here is CASSQEGGSSYNEQFF. The DNA of the CDR3 is TGTGCCAGCAGCCAAGAAGGGGGAAGCTCCTACAATGAGCAGTTCTTC.

DNA for the CDR3: TGTGCCAGCAGCGTAGATCTAGTGGGCGAGCAGTACTTC. Translated, it gives CASSVDLVGEQYF. V is TRBV9 and J is TRBJ2-7; no clear D. This CDR3 contains 13 residues. V lost 0 bases, J lost 6 bases, and 10 bases lay in between. The germline gives CDR1 SGDLS, CDR2 YYNGEE.

Note on this clone: The junction shows a germline mismatch at one end, possibly a read error. The V and J genes are TRBV6-6 and TRBJ2-7, with D uncertain. Germline values: CDR1 MNHNY, CDR2 SVGAGI (reference sequence). The CDR3 length is 11 residues. The CDR3, as DNA: TGTGCCAGCAGTTACTCCAACGAGCAGTACTTC. Translation gives CASSYSNEQYF.

This sequence joins TRBV5-1 and TRBJ2-5; 11 bases map to TRBD1. Germline-derived CDR1 and CDR2 are SGHRS and YFSETQ. With V trimmed by 3 bases and J by 5 bases, 6 bases remained unmatched. This CDR3 has 15 amino acids. CDR3 DNA sequence: TGCGCCAGCAGCTGGGGACAGGGGGGCCAGGAGACCCAGTACTTC. Encoded protein: CASSWGQGGQETQYF.

This sequence joins TRBV5-1 and TRBJ2-5; possibly TRBD2 for D (6 bases). Between the trimmed V and J ends, which lost 4 bases and 2 bases, there was a span of 18 bases. Germline assignment: CDR1 SGHRS and CDR2 YFSETQ. The CDR3 loop spans 16 amino acids. The CDR3 sequence: CASSGGGLGGQETQYF. The CDR3 DNA follows: TGCGCCAGCAGCGGAGGAGGCCTCGGAGGGCAAGAGACCCAGTACTTC.

The chain has TRBV28 and TRBJ2-7; TRBD2 matches 7 bases. J gave up 1 base and V 6 bases, and 9 bases lay outside the gene matches. CDR1 and CDR2 from the germline V gene are MDHEN and SYDVKM. This CDR3 has 15 amino acids. The chain's CDR3 is CASRRYSGSSYEQYF. As DNA, the CDR3 is TGTGCCAGCAGGAGATATAGCGGGTCATCCTACGAGCAGTACTTC. The variable domain in full, completed from reference TRBV28 and TRBJ2-7, reads DVKVTQSSRYLVKRTGEKVFLECVQDMDHENMFWYRQDPGLGLRLIYFSYDVKMKEKGDIPEGYSVSREKKERFSLILESASTNQTSMYLCASRRYSGSSYEQYFGPGTRLTVT.

This clone has a handful of counts. The rearrangement links TRBV4-2 to TRBJ2-7; TRBD1 aligns across 7 bases. The J segment lost 7 bases and the V segment lost 4 bases, leaving 7 bases of the junction unmatched. Germline V gene sequence: CDR1 LGHNA, CDR2 YNFKEQ. The CDR3 has 13 amino acids. The CDR3 spells CASSPWAGGEQYF. The CDR3 bases are TGTGCCAGCAGCCCCTGGGCAGGGGGAGAGCAGTACTTC.

The gene calls are TRBV4-1 and TRBJ2-7, with a tentative D call TRBD2 (6 bases). This CDR3 has 13 residues. V lost 4 bases, J lost 4 bases, and 11 bases lay in between. Germline V gene sequence: CDR1 MGHRA, CDR2 YSYEKL. CDR3 amino acids: CASSPRTTYEQYF. CDR3 DNA sequence: TGCGCCAGCAGCCCTAGGACTACTTACGAGCAGTACTTC.

Notes on this clone: The junction departs from germline at one end; a sequencing error may be responsible. The genes are TRBV3-1 (or the pseudogene TRBV3-2) and TRBJ2-1; maybe TRBD2 (5 bases). The CDR3 has 15 amino acids. Germline CDR1 LGHDT, CDR2 YNNKEL (reference sequence). The CDR3: CASSQEAVSFNEQFF. The CDR3 DNA follows: TGTGCCAGCAGCCAAGAAGCGGTCTCCTTCAATGAGCAGTTCTTC.

This clone was seen a few times. The rearrangement uses TRBV5-8 and TRBJ1-1; no clear D gene. The germline CDR1 and CDR2 sequences are SGHTS and YDEGEE. The CDR3 runs to 13 residues. V shed 7 bases and J shed 1 base, with 11 bases lying between them. This chain's CDR3 is CASCRERNTEAFF. Here the CDR3 DNA reads TGTGCCAGCTGCCGGGAGAGGAACACTGAAGCTTTCTTT.

The rearrangement links TRBV18 to TRBJ2-1; no firm D call. This CDR3 contains 12 residues. The V and J ends lost 3 bases and 8 bases respectively, with 8 bases between them. The V gene's germline CDR1 is KGHSH and CDR2 LQKENI. CDR3 sequence: CASSPRLDEQFF. The CDR3 nucleotides read TGTGCCAGCTCACCGAGGTTGGATGAGCAGTTCTTC. Full variable domain (rest looked up from reference TRBV18 and TRBJ2-1): NAGVMQNPRHLVRRRGQEARLRCSPMKGHSHVYWYRQLPEEGLKFMVYLQKENIIDESGMPKERFSAEFPKEGPSILRIQQVVRGDSAAYFCASSPRLDEQFFGPGTRLTVL.

This clone was observed a single time. The chain uses TRBV30 and TRBJ1-6, with 8 bases lining up with TRBD1. The ends lost 2 bases at V and 6 bases at J; junction bases unmatched: 6. Germline assignment: CDR1 GTSNPN and CDR2 SVGIG (reference sequence). The CDR3 loop spans 15 amino acids. CDR3 sequence reads: CAWSLPDRANSPLHF. CDR3 nucleotides: TGTGCCTGGAGTCTCCCGGACAGGGCTAATTCACCCCTCCACTTT.

The chain uses TRBV6-6 and TRBJ1-2, with TRBD1 matching 9 bases. Germline CDR1 and CDR2: MNHNY and SVGAGI (reference sequence). The CDR3 has 14 residues. J was trimmed by 8 bases and V by 0 bases; bases with no gene match: 4. CDR3 sequence (DNA): TGTGCCAGCAGTTACTCCGGGACAGGGTTCGGCTACACCTTC. As protein: CASSYSGTGFGYTF.

This sequence joins TRBV9 and TRBJ2-1; 9 bases align to TRBD2. Germline trimming cut 0 bases from V and 7 bases from J; bases unmatched to any gene: 5. CDR3 length: 15 residues. Germline CDR1 SGDLS, CDR2 YYNGEE. The CDR3 spells CASSVGSGSVNEQFF. DNA of the CDR3: TGTGCCAGCAGCGTAGGTAGCGGGAGTGTTAATGAGCAGTTCTTC.

The chain uses TRBV7-9 and TRBJ2-2, with D possibly matching TRBD1 (5 bases). Trimming took off 4 bases at V and 5 bases at J, with 8 bases between the two ends. Germline V CDR1 and CDR2: SEHNR, FQNEAQ (reference sequence). The CDR3 is 13 amino acids. The CDR3 nucleotides are TGTGCCAGCAGCTCGCACAGGACCGGGGAGCTGTTTTTT. Translating gives CASSSHRTGELFF.

The J gene is TRBJ1-6, the V gene TRBV11-2; the D gene is possibly TRBD1 (5 bases). CDR1 and CDR2 (germline): SGHAT, FQNNGV. The CDR3 extends over 15 amino acids. Deletions cut 0 bases from V and 8 bases from J, with 11 bases between. The CDR3 loop reads CASSLDPGRDSPLHF. CDR3 DNA: TGTGCCAGCAGCTTAGATCCAGGGAGGGATTCACCCCTCCACTTT.

V usage is TRBV29-1 and J usage is TRBJ2-5, with 9 bases fitting TRBD1. Trimming at V came to 6 bases and at J to 2 bases, leaving 7 bases not matched to a gene. The CDR3 totals 14 residues. Per the germline V gene, CDR1 is SQVTM and CDR2 is ANQGSEA. For the CDR3, the DNA is TGCAGCGTCCGGCTGACAGGGGGGCAAGAGACCCAGTACTTC. Protein: CSVRLTGGQETQYF.